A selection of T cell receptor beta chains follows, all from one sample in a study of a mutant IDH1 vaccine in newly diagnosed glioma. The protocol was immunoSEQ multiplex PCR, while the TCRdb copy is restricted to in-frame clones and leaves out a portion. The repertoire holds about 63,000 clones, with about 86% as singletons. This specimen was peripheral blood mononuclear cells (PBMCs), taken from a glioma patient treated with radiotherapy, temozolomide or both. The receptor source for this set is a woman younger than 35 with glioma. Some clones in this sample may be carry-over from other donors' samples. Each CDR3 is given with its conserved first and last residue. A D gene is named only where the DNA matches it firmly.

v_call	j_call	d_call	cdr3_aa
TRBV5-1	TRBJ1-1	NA	CASSPSPGKNTEAFF
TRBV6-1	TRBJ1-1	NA	CASNTRGVGTEAFF
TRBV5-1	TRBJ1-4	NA	CASSFPPGSTNEKLFF
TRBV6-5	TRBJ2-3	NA	CASSYTTGPTDTQYF
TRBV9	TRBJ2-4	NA	CASSADGVRNIQYF
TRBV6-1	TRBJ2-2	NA	CASSMKDTGELFF
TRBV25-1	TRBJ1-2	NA	CASSMVGANSGYTF
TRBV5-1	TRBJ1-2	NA	CASSSATANYGYTF
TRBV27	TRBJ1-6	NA	CASSWAGDNSPLHF
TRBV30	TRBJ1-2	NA	CAWSPYPTGSESYGYTF
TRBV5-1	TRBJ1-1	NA	CASRLEAATNTEAFF
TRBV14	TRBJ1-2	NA	CASSQEVWPGEGYTF
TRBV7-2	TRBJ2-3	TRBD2	CASSSQRGGITDTQYF
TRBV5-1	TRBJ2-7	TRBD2	CASSLGLGGTSVPEQYF
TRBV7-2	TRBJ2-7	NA	CASSLGPGEKQYF
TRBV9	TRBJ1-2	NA	CASSVGQGPNYGYTF
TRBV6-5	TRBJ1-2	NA	CASSFSSNYGYTF
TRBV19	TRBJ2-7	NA	CASSIARNYEQYF
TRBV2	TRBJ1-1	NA	CASTKTANTEAFF
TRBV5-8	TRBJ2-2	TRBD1	CASSFGDRFGGELFF
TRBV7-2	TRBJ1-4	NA	CASSLASATNEKLFF
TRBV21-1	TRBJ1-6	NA	CASSNWTGRLYNSPLHF
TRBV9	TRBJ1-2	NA	CASSSVYGYTF
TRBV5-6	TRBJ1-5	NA	CASSRASGNQPQHF
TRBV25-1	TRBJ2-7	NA	CASSRTNYEQYF
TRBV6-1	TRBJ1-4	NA	CASSEGHGGEKLFF
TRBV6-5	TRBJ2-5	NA	CASSGRGTEETQYF
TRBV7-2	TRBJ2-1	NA	CASSPPSLIEQFF
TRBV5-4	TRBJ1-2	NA	CASSLAGGSNYGYTF
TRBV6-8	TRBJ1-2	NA	CASRPCARGCGYTF
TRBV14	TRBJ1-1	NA	CASSQAQWPTNTEAFF
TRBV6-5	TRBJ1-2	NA	CASSKGAGYGYTF
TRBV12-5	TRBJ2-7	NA	CASVQGLEQYF
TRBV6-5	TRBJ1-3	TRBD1	CASSMTGSGNTIYF
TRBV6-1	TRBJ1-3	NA	CASSNRASGNTIYF
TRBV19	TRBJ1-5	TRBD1	CASSWGTGMDQPQHF
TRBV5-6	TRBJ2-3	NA	CASSPGVTDTQYF
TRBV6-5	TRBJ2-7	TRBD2	CASRPSGSSYEQYF
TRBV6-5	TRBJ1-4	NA	CASSQTQGLEKLFF
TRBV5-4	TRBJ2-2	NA	CASSFGQTNTGELFF
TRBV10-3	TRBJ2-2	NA	CAISESQHTGELFF
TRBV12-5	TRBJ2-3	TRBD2	CASGPAGLAGGRGDTQYF
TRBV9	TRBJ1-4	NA	CASSAHVDVGKLFF
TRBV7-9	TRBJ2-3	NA	CASSLRQNAQYF
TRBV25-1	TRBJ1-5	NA	CASTQWSGFNQPQHF
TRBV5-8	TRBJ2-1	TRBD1	CASSLGQGAYNEQFF
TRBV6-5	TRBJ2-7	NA	CASSQVGYEQYF